This section outlines one T cell receptor (beta chain) sequence together with its context. TCRdb processed the RT-PCR reads anew with MiXCR; each CDR3 protein has one entry. This sample yields some 960,000 distinct CDR3 sequences, of which approximately 18% are seen a single time; under 6.5% belongs to the top ten. This CDR3 is built from 13 residues. V dropped 4 bases and J dropped 5 bases, with 12 bases sitting between them. CDR1 is LGHNA and CDR2 is YSLEER in the germline V gene. This record belongs to a study of patients and donors after allogeneic stem cell transplantation. Input material: blood, either unsorted or a sorted T cell fraction (not recorded which). The sequence derives from a human donor who was either an allogeneic HSCT recipient or a stem cell or donor lymphocyte infusion donor (not recorded which). It is not recorded whose cells these are; they may come from a transplant donor. The V gene is TRBV4-3, the J gene TRBJ2-7, with unresolved D. The CDR3 spells CASSRRHHHEQYF. The CDR3, as DNA: TGCGCCAGCAGCCGCCGACACCACCACGAGCAGTACTTC.